These 14 T cell receptor beta chains share one sample of origin, sequenced in a study of T cells in Graves' hyperthyroidism and ophthalmopathy (dated 2019 in TCRdb). The library was prepared using multiplex PCR. TCRdb names Illumina HiSeq 2000 as the instrument used. Amplification of TCR beta CDR3 regions was carried out from RNA transcripts. The first round of RT-PCR for the TCR CDR3 was performed with the HTBI primer set and the Qiagen OneStep RT-PCR kit. The public reads were quality trimmed at Q25 with fastp and then assembled into clones with MiXCR by TCRdb, keeping productive beta chains. Under each unique CDR3 protein, matching rows form one entry showing the most common genes and DNA. For this sample there are 400,000 to 500,000 distinct CDR3 sequences; roughly an eighth appear just once. The ten top clones hold around 17% of the sample. Specimen: blood. Receptors were obtained from a woman aged 18-30 years with Graves' hyperthyroidism.

This clonotype was detected ten times or more. The chain recombines TRBV7-6 with TRBJ2-2; TRBD2 matches 10 bases. The CDR3 has 15 residues. V gave up 5 bases and J gave up 3 bases; unmatched junction bases: 3. The germline CDR1 and CDR2 sequences are SGHVS and FNYEAQ. As DNA, the CDR3 is TGTGCCAGCAGCCCTAGCGGGAGTTACACCGGGGAGCTGTTTTTT. Translation: CASSPSGSYTGELFF. The full variable domain, rest sourced from reference TRBV7-6 and TRBJ2-2, is GAGVSQSPRYKVTKRGQDVALRCDPISGHVSLYWYRQALGQGPEFLTYFNYEAQQDKSGLPNDRFSAERPEGSISTLTIQRTEQRDSAMYRCASSPSGSYTGELFFGEGSRLTVL.

This clonotype showed up just a few times. The chain couples TRBV25-1 to TRBJ2-6; 9 bases line up with TRBD1. Germline V gene data show CDR1 as MGHDK and CDR2 as SYGVNS. There are 15 residues in the CDR3. V shed 6 bases, J shed 4 bases, and the junction held 4 bases outside the gene matches. The CDR3 DNA reads TGTGCCAGCAGCCAACAGGGGGCGGGGGCCAACGTCCTGACTTTC. Its protein is CASSQQGAGANVLTF.

This clonotype was detected ten times or more. V gene TRBV19 combines with J gene TRBJ2-1, with 8 bases that match TRBD2. With 6 bases clipped from V and 0 bases from J, the junction kept 7 bases outside the gene matches. Germline-derived CDR1 and CDR2 are LNHDA and SQIVND (reference sequence). This CDR3 has 16 amino acids. The CDR3 region is CASRVLAESSYNEQFF. CDR3 in DNA: TGTGCCAGTAGGGTACTAGCGGAGAGCTCCTACAATGAGCAGTTCTTC.

In this sample, this clonotype turned up many times. This sequence joins TRBV5-1 and TRBJ2-2, with 7 bases matching TRBD1. Unmatched junction bases numbered 4, after V lost 0 bases and J lost 2 bases. The germline CDR1 and CDR2 sequences are SGHRS and YFSETQ. This CDR3 is built from 16 residues. The DNA of the CDR3 is TGCGCCAGCAGCTTGGGGACAGGAGCCAACACCGGGGAGCTGTTTTTT. Translating gives CASSLGTGANTGELFF.

This clonotype was found many times. V and J are TRBV27 and TRBJ2-5; a possible D gene is TRBD2 (6 bases). The germline CDR1 and CDR2 sequences are MNHEY and SMNVEV (reference sequence). The CDR3 spans 16 residues. With 5 bases removed from V and 5 bases from J, the gap between germline ends came to 21 bases. CDR3 sequence: CASSPFIGSRGETQYF. For the CDR3, the DNA is TGTGCCAGCAGTCCCTTCATAGGAAGCCGGGGGGAGACCCAGTACTTC.

This clonotype turned up a few times. This chain's CDR3 is CASGQSADTQYF. CDR3 in DNA: TGTGCCAGCGGCCAAAGCGCAGATACGCAGTATTTT. This chain joins TRBV7-7 and TRBJ2-3; D not resolved. Trimming removed 8 bases at V and 4 bases at J, with 10 bases between. CDR1 SSHAT and CDR2 FNYEAQ come from the germline V gene (reference sequence). The CDR3 covers 12 residues.

This clonotype was found many times. The CDR3 DNA is TGTGCCAGTAGTATAGACAGACAGATGAACACTGAAGCTTTCTTT. Its protein is CASSIDRQMNTEAFF. The J gene is TRBJ1-1, the V gene TRBV19, with D maybe TRBD1 (5 bases). The CDR3 extends over 15 amino acids. The germline V gene encodes CDR1 LNHDA and CDR2 SQIVND (reference sequence). V lost 0 bases and J 0 bases, leaving 8 bases between the germline ends. Looking up the rest from reference TRBV19 and TRBJ1-1 gives the full variable domain: DGGITQSPKYLFRKEGQNVTLSCEQNLNHDAMYWYRQDPGQGLRLIYYSQIVNDFQKGDIAEGYSVSREKKESFPLTVTSAQKNPTAFYLCASSIDRQMNTEAFFGQGTRLTVV.

This clonotype was counted many times. The gene calls are TRBV6-1 and TRBJ2-2; D is ambiguous. The CDR3 is 13 residues long. V was shortened by 5 bases and J by 3 bases, with 7 bases between the two germline ends. Germline assignment: CDR1 MNHNS and CDR2 SASEGT. The CDR3 here is CASSLLDTGELFF. The CDR3 coding sequence is TGTGCCAGCAGTCTGCTCGACACCGGGGAGCTGTTTTTT.

This clonotype was seen many times. This chain links TRBV12-3 or TRBV12-4 with TRBJ2-1; D call uncertain. The CDR3 sequence is 13 residues long. The germline V and J ends were trimmed by 3 bases and 7 bases, with 10 bases remaining between them. The CDR3 DNA follows: TGTGCCAGCAGTTTTACTGGGAAAAATGAGCAGTTCTTC. As protein: CASSFTGKNEQFF.

The chain joins TRBV19 to TRBJ1-1; possibly TRBD1 for D (5 bases). The V end was cut by 0 bases, the J end by 4 bases, with 15 bases between. Looked up from germline, CDR1 is LNHDA and CDR2 is SQIVND (reference sequence). The CDR3 spans 16 residues. The DNA for the CDR3 is TGTGCCAGTAGTATAGACCGAACGGTAAGGGGCACTGAAGCTTTCTTT. This translates into CASSIDRTVRGTEAFF.

This chain connects TRBV20-1 to TRBJ2-1; 10 bases map to TRBD2. This CDR3 spans 13 amino acids. With 3 bases clipped from V and 10 bases from J, the junction kept 6 bases outside the gene matches. The germline V gene encodes CDR1 DFQATT and CDR2 SNEGSKA (reference sequence). DNA of the CDR3: TGCAGTGCTAGCCTAGCGGGAGTACGGGAGCAGTTCTTC. It specifies CSASLAGVREQFF.

This clonotype was counted a few times. The V gene is TRBV4-1, the J gene TRBJ1-1; weak D call: TRBD1 (6 bases). Trimming left V 3 bases short and J 4 bases short, with 15 bases between. CDR1 is MGHRA, CDR2 YSYEKL, per germline. The CDR3 extends over 15 amino acids. Written as DNA, the CDR3 is TGCGCCAGCAGCCAGGCAGGGGCCACCGGCACTGAAGCTTTCTTT. This gives the protein CASSQAGATGTEAFF.

The table lists this clonotype with many counts. The rearrangement links TRBV27 to TRBJ2-1; possibly TRBD1 or TRBD2 for D (5 bases each). Germline CDR1 reads MNHEY; CDR2 reads SMNVEV (reference sequence). The CDR3 is made up of 12 amino acids. Trimming left V 3 bases short and J 12 bases short, with 12 bases between. CDR3 coding DNA: TGTGCCAGCAGTTTCGGGACGGCTGCGCAGTTCTTC. Residues: CASSFGTAAQFF.

V is TRBV14 and J is TRBJ2-6, with D hard to call. Trimming pared 0 bases from V and 4 bases from J, leaving 7 bases between. The CDR3 runs 15 residues. Germline CDR1 is SGHDN and CDR2 is FVKESK. The CDR3 region has the DNA TGTGCCAGCAGCCAAGAAACCTCAGGGGCCAACGTCCTGACTTTC. Translated, it gives CASSQETSGANVLTF. Drawing the rest from reference TRBV14 and TRBJ2-6, the complete variable domain is EAGVTQFPSHSVIEKGQTVTLRCDPISGHDNLYWYRRVMGKEIKFLLHFVKESKQDESGMPNNRFLAERTGGTYSTLKVQPAELEDSGVYFCASSQETSGANVLTFGAGSRLTVL.